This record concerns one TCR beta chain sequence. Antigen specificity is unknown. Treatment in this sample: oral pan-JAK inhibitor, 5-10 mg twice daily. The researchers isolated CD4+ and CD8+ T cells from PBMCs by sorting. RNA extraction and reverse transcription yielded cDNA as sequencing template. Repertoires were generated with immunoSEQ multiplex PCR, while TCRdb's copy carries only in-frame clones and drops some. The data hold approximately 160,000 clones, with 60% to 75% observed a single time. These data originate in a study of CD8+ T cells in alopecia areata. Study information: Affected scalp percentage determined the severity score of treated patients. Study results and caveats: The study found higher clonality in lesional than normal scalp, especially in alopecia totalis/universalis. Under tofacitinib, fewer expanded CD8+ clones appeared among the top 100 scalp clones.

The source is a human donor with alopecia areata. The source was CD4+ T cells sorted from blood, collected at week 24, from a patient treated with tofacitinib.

The CDR3 nucleotides are TGTGCCAGTCAGAACTCGGTAGCAGATACGCAGTATTTT. This gives the protein CASQNSVADTQYF. The chain employs TRBV19 and TRBJ2-3; D is unclear. Trimming removed 8 bases from V and 4 bases from J, with 13 bases in between. Germline CDR1 LNHDA, CDR2 SQIVND (reference sequence). The CDR3 is 13 residues long.